Each of the 3 T cell receptor beta chains below was sequenced from the same sample in a study of regulatory T cells in long-lasting Graves disease. Time point defined: persistent/refractory GD, antithyroid drugs over 5 years with positive TRAb. RNA extracted from PBMCs served as the sequencing template. With iRepertoire HTBI primers and Arm-PCR of CDR3 regions, TCR beta libraries were built. MiXCR, applied by TCRdb to the multiplex PCR reads, yields one record per CDR3 protein. The sample has about 290,000 distinct CDR3 sequences; approximately 20% are singletons. The input for sequencing was peripheral blood mononuclear cells (PBMCs), taken when the disease was refractory, from a patient treated with antithyroid drugs. The receptors were sampled from a female donor with Graves disease.

This clonotype was counted between two and nine times. The gene calls are TRBV6-1 and TRBJ1-6; TRBD1 is a possible D gene (5 bases). Germline values: CDR1 MNHNS, CDR2 SASEGT. Trimming pared 6 bases from V and 7 bases from J, leaving 19 bases between. This CDR3 has 16 amino acids. The chain's CDR3 is CASRSAYRNLNSPLHF. Here the CDR3 DNA reads TGTGCCAGCAGGTCCGCTTACAGGAACTTAAATTCACCCCTCCACTTT.

At least ten counts were recorded for this clonotype. The rearrangement uses TRBV28 and TRBJ2-5; perhaps D is TRBD1 or TRBD2 (6 bases each). Between the trimmed V and J ends, which lost 6 bases and 5 bases, there was a span of 25 bases. The CDR3 is made up of 17 amino acids. Germline assignment: CDR1 MDHEN and CDR2 SYDVKM. CDR3 residues: CASRPTARGDPGETQYF. CDR3 sequence (DNA): TGTGCCAGCAGACCAACTGCGAGGGGGGATCCGGGTGAGACCCAGTACTTC. The full variable domain, its missing parts supplied by reference TRBV28 and TRBJ2-5, is DVKVTQSSRYLVKRTGEKVFLECVQDMDHENMFWYRQDPGLGLRLIYFSYDVKMKEKGDIPEGYSVSREKKERFSLILESASTNQTSMYLCASRPTARGDPGETQYFGPGTRLLVL.

There are many counts of this clonotype. The rearrangement joins TRBV30 to TRBJ1-4; possible D gene TRBD1, 5 bases. The CDR3 is 15 residues long. Trimming removed 0 bases from V and 5 bases from J, with 13 bases in between. Germline V gene lookup returns CDR1 GTSNPN and CDR2 SVGIG (reference sequence). The CDR3, as DNA: TGTGCCTGGAGTGTTGATGCCGGGGACAATGAAAAACTGTTTTTT. It translates to CAWSVDAGDNEKLFF.